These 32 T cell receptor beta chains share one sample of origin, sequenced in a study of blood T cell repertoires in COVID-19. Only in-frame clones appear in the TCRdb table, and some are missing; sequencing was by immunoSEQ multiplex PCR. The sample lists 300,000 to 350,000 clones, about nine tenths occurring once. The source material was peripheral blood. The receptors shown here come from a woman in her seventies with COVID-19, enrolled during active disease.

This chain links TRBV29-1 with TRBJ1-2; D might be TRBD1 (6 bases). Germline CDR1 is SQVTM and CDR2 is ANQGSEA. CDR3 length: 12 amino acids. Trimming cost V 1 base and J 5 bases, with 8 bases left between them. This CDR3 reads CSVEGTDYGYTF. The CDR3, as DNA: TGCAGCGTTGAAGGGACAGATTATGGCTACACCTTC.

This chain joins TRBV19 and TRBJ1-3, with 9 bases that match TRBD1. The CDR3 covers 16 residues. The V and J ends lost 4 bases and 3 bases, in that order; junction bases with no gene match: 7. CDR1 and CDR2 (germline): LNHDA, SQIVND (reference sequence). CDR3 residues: CASSTWTGEFGNTIYF. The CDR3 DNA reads TGTGCCAGTAGTACCTGGACAGGGGAATTTGGAAACACCATATATTTT. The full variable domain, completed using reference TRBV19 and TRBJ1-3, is DGGITQSPKYLFRKEGQNVTLSCEQNLNHDAMYWYRQDPGQGLRLIYYSQIVNDFQKGDIAEGYSVSREKKESFPLTVTSAQKNPTAFYLCASSTWTGEFGNTIYFGEGSWLTVV.

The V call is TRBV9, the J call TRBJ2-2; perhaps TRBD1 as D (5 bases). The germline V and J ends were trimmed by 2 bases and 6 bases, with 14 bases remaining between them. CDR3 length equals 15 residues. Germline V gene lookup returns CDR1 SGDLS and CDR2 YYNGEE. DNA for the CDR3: TGTGCCAGCAGCGTCCAGGGAATCGACCCCGGGGAGCTGTTTTTT. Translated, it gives CASSVQGIDPGELFF.

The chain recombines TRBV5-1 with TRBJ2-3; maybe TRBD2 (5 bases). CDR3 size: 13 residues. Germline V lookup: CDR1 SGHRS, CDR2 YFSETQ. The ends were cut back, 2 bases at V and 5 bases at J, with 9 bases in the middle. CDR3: CASSFGVLDTQYF. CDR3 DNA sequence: TGCGCCAGCAGCTTCGGGGTCTTAGATACGCAGTATTTT.

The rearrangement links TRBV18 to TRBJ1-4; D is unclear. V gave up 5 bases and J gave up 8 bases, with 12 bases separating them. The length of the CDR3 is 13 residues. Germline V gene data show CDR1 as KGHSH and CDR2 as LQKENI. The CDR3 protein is CASSEQSPEKLFF. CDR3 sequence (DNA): TGTGCCAGCTCAGAACAGTCCCCAGAAAAACTGTTTTTT. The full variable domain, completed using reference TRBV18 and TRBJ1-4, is NAGVMQNPRHLVRRRGQEARLRCSPMKGHSHVYWYRQLPEEGLKFMVYLQKENIIDESGMPKERFSAEFPKEGPSILRIQQVVRGDSAAYFCASSEQSPEKLFFGSGTQLSVL.

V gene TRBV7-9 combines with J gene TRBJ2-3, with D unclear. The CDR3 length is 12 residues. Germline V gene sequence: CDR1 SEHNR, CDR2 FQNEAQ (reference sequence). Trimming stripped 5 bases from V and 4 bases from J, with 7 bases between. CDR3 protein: CASSRHADTQYF. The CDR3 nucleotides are TGTGCCAGCAGCCGACATGCAGATACGCAGTATTTT.

CDR3 residues: CASSQDKAGGPKETQYF. CDR3 nucleotides: TGCGCCAGCAGCCAAGATAAGGCGGGGGGGCCCAAGGAGACCCAGTACTTC. The chain has TRBV4-1 and TRBJ2-5; TRBD2 matches 9 bases. The CDR3 extends over 17 amino acids. CDR1 is MGHRA and CDR2 is YSYEKL in the germline V gene. J lost 5 bases, V lost 0 bases, and 10 bases had no gene match.

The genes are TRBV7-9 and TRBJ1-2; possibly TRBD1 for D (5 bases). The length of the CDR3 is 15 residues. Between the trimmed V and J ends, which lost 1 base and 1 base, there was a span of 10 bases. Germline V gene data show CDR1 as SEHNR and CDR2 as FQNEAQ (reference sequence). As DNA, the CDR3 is TGTGCCAGCAGCTTAGACGGGGGAGTTAACTATGGCTACACCTTC. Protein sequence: CASSLDGGVNYGYTF.

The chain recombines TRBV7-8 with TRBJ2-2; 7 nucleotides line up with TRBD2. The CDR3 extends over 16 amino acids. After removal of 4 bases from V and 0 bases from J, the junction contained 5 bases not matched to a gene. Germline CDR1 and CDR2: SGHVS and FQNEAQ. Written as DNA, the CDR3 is TGTGCCAGCAGCTCGATGACTAGCCCGAACACCGGGGAGCTGTTTTTT. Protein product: CASSSMTSPNTGELFF.

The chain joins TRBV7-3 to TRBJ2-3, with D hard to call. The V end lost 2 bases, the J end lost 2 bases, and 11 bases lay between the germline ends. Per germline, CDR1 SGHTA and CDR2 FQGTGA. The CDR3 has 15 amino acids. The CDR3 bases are TGTGCCAGCAGCTTAGGGTTAGCTTACACAGATACGCAGTATTTT. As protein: CASSLGLAYTDTQYF.

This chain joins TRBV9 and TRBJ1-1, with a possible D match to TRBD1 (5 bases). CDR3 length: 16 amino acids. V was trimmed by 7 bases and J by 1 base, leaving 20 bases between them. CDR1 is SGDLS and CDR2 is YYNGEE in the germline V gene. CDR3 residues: CASGSTWGLPNTEAFF. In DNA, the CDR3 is TGTGCCAGCGGCTCCACCTGGGGACTTCCGAACACTGAAGCTTTCTTT.

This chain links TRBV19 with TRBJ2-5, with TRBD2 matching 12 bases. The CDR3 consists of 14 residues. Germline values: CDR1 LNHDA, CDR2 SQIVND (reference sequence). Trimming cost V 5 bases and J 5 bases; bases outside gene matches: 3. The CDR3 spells CASSLTSGGETQYF. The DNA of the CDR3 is TGTGCCAGTAGTCTGACTAGCGGGGGTGAGACCCAGTACTTC.

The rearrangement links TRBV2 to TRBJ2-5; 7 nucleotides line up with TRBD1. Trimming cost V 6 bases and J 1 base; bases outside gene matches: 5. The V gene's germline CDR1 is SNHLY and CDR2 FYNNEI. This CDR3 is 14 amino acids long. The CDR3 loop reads CASSDDRVQETQYF. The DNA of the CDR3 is TGTGCCAGCAGCGATGACAGGGTCCAAGAGACCCAGTACTTC. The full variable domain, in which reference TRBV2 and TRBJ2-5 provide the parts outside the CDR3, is EPEVTQTPSHQVTQMGQEVILRCVPISNHLYFYWYRQILGQKVEFLVSFYNNEISEKSEIFDDQFSVERPDGSNFTLKIRSTKLEDSAMYFCASSDDRVQETQYFGPGTRLLVL.

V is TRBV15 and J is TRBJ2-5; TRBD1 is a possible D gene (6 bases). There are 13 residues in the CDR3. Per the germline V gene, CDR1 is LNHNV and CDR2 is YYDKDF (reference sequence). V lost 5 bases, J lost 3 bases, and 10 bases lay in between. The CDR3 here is CATSSGAEETQYF. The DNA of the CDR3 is TGTGCCACCAGCTCAGGGGCGGAAGAGACCCAGTACTTC.

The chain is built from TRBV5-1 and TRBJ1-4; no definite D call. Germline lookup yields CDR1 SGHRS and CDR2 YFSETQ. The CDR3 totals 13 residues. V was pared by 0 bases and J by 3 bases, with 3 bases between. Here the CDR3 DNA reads TGCGCCAGCAGCTTGGAGCCTAATGAAAAACTGTTTTTT. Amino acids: CASSLEPNEKLFF.

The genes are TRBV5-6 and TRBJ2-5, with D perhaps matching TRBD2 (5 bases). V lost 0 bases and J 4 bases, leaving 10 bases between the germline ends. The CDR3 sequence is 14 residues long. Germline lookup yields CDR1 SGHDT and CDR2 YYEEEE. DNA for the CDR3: TGTGCCAGCAGCTTGGGGGTAGCGTTAGAGACCCAGTACTTC. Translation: CASSLGVALETQYF.

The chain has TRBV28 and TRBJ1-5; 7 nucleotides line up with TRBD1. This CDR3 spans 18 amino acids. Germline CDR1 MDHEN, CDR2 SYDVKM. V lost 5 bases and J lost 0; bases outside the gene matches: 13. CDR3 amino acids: CASSRRSGGPYSNQPQHF. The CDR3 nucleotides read TGTGCCAGCAGTAGGAGGTCAGGGGGTCCCTATAGCAATCAGCCCCAGCATTTT.

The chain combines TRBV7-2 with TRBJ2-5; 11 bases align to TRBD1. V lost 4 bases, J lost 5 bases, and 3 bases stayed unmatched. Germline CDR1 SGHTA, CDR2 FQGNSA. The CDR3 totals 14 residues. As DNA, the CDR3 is TGTGCCAGCAGCTGGGGGACAGGGGGGGAGACCCAGTACTTC. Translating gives CASSWGTGGETQYF.

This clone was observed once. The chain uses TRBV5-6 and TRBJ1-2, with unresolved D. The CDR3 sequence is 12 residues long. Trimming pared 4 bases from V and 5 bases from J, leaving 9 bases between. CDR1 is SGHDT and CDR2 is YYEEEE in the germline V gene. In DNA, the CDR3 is TGTGCCAGCAGCCTGCGGGATTATGGCTACACCTTC. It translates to CASSLRDYGYTF. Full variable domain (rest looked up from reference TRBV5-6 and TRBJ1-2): DAGVTQSPTHLIKTRGQQVTLRCSPKSGHDTVSWYQQALGQGPQFIFQYYEEEERQRGNFPDRFSGHQFPNYSSELNVNALLLGDSALYLCASSLRDYGYTFGSGTRLTVV.

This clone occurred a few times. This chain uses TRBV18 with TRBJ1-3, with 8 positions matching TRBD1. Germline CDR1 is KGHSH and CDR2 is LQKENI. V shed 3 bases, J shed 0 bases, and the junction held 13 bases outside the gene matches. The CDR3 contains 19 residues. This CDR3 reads CASSPAVFGTGRSGNTIYF. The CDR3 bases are TGTGCCAGCTCACCCGCTGTCTTCGGGACAGGCCGCTCTGGAAACACCATATATTTT.

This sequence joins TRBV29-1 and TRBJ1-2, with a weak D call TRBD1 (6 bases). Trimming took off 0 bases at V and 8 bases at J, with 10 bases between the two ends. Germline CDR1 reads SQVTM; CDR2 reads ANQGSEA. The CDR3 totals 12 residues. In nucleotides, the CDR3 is TGCAGCGTTGAAGAAGGTCAGGGGGGCTACACCTTC. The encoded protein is CSVEEGQGGYTF.

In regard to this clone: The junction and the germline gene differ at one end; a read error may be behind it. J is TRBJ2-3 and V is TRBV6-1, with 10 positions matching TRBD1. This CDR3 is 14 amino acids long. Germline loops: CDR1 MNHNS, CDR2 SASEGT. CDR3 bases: TGTGCCAGCAGGGAAGGGACAGGGGCGAATACGCAGTATTTT. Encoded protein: CASREGTGANTQYF.

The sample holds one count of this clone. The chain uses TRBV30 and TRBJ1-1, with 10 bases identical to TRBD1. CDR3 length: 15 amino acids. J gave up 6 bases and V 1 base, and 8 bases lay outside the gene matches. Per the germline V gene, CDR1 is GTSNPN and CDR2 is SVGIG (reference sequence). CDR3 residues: CAWSGGQGFRAEAFF. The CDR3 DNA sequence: TGTGCCTGGAGTGGGGGACAGGGGTTTCGGGCTGAAGCTTTCTTT.

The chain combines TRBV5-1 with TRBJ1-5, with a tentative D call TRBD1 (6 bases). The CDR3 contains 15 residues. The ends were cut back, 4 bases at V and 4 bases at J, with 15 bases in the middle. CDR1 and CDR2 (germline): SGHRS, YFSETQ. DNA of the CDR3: TGCGCCAGCAGCATTGATGGACAGAGTAATCAGCCCCAGCATTTT. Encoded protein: CASSIDGQSNQPQHF.

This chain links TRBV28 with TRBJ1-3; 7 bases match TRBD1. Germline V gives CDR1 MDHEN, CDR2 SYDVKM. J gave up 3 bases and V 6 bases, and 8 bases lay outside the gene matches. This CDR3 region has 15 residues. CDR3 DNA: TGTGCCAGCAGCCCCGACAGGGAATTTGGAAACACCATATATTTT. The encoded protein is CASSPDREFGNTIYF.

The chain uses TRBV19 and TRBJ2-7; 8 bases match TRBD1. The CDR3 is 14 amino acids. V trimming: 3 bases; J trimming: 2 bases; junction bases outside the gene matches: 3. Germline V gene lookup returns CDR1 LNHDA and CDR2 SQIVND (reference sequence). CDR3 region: CASSMLQGAYEQYF. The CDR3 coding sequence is TGTGCCAGTAGTATGTTACAGGGGGCCTACGAGCAGTACTTC.

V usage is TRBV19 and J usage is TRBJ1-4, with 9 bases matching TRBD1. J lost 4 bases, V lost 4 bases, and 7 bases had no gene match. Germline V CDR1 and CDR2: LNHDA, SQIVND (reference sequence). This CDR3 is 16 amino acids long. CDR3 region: CASSRGTGRVNEKLFF. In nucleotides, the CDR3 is TGTGCCAGTAGTAGAGGGACAGGGAGAGTTAATGAAAAACTGTTTTTT.

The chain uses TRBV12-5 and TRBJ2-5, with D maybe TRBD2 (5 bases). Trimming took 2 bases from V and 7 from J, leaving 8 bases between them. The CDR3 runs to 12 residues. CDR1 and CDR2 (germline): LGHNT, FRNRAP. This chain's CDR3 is CASGLTRGTQYF. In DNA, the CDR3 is TGTGCTAGTGGTTTGACCCGGGGGACCCAGTACTTC.

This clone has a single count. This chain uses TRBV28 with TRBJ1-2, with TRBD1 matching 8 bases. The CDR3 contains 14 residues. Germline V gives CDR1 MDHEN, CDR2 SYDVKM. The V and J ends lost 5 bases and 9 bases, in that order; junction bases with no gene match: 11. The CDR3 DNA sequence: TGTGCCAGCAGTCGAGGACAGGGAAGAGTCAGCTACACCTTC. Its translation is CASSRGQGRVSYTF.

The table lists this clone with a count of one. Here the CDR3 reads CASSEARLDTQYF. CDR3 in DNA: TGTGCCAGCAGTGAGGCTCGACTAGATACGCAGTATTTT. This chain links TRBV6-1 with TRBJ2-3, with no clear D. The germline V and J ends were trimmed by 3 bases and 5 bases, with 9 bases remaining between them. The CDR3 consists of 13 residues. CDR1 is MNHNS, CDR2 SASEGT, per germline.

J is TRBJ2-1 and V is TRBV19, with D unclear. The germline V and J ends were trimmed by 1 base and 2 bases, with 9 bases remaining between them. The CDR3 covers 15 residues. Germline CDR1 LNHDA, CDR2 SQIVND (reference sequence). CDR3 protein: CASSIVAPTYNEQFF. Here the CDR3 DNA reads TGTGCCAGTAGTATAGTAGCCCCCACCTACAATGAGCAGTTCTTC.

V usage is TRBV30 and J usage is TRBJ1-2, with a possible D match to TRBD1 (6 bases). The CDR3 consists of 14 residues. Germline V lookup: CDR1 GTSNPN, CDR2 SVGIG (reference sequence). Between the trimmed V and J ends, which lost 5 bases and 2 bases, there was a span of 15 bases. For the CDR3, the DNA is TGTGCCTGGGCACCCGACAGGCTAAACTATGGCTACACCTTC. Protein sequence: CAWAPDRLNYGYTF.